This T cell receptor (beta chain) is drawn from a study of cytomegalovirus exposure and HLA in healthy donors. The CDR3 loop spans 10 amino acids. Trimming took 3 bases from V and 8 from J, leaving 7 bases between them. In germline, CDR1 is SQVTM, CDR2 ANQGSEA. The PCR was carried out with 60 Vbeta primers and 13 Jbeta primers. The table came from immunoSEQ multiplex PCR; TCRdb's copy has only in-frame clones and leaves some out. Among 55,000 to 80,000 clones listed, about 70% were seen once. Donors in the study were healthy people who gave bone marrow. The chain couples TRBV29-1 to TRBJ1-2; D is undetermined. The sequence was collected from a woman in her 30s in good health and CMV-seropositive. Sequenced: PBMCs. CDR3 amino acids: CSVDGQGYTF. CDR3 nucleotide sequence: TGCAGCGTTGATGGCCAGGGCTACACCTTC.